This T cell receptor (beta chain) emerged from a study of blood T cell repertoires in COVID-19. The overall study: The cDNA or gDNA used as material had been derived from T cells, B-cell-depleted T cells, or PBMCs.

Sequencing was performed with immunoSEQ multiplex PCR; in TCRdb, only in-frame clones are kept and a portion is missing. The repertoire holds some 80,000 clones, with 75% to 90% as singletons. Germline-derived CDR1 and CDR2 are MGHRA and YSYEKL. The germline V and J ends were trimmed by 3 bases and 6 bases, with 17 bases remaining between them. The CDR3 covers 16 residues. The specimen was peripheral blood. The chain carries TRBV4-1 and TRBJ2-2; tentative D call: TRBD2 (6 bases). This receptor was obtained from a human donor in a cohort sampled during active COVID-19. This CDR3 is CASSQPLLAVAGELFF. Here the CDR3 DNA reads TGCGCCAGCAGCCAGCCACTACTAGCTGTCGCCGGGGAGCTGTTTTTT.